Listed below are T cell receptor beta chains from one sample, sequenced in a study of somatic mutations in cytotoxic T cells in rheumatoid arthritis. Data came from immunoSEQ multiplex PCR; TCRdb stores just in-frame clones and leaves some out. The table lists over 8,000 clones, 65% to 85% of them singletons. Specimen: CD8+ T cells sorted from blood. Every receptor here comes from a woman aged 45-59 years in good health. CDR3s include the opening cysteine and the closing phenylalanine or tryptophan. A D gene is named only where the DNA matches it firmly. Size values are once, few and many counts, or a class for expanded clones, and some rows have none.

J gene,V gene,D gene,clone size,CDR3 DNA,CDR3 protein
TRBJ2-7,TRBV2,.,few,TGTGCCAGCAGTGACAGATCCTACGAGCAGTACTTC,CASSDRSYEQYF
TRBJ2-7,TRBV19,.,.,TGTGCCAGTAGTATAGTGGGGCTATCCTACGAGCAGTACTTC,CASSIVGLSYEQYF
TRBJ1-5,TRBV19,.,.,TGTGCCACCCTACCAGGGGCAGATCAGCCCCAGCATTTT,CATLPGADQPQHF
TRBJ2-7,TRBV28,.,few,TGTGCCAGCACTAAATACCAGGGTGGGGACGAGCAGTACTTC,CASTKYQGGDEQYF
TRBJ2-3,TRBV9,.,once,TGTGCCAGCAGCCCCCGACTCCCGGAATTTTTCACAGATACGCAGTATTTT,CASSPRLPEFFTDTQYF
TRBJ1-1,TRBV27,TRBD1,.,TGTGCCAGCAGCTTGACAGGGATGGGCGGCACTGAAGCTTTCTTT,CASSLTGMGGTEAFF
TRBJ2-3,TRBV29-1,TRBD2,once,TGCAGCGTTCGCACGGGACTAGTCACAGATACGCAGTATTTT,CSVRTGLVTDTQYF
TRBJ2-2,TRBV7-9,TRBD2,.,TGTGCCAGCACCATACTAGCGGGAGGGCCGGGCACCGGGGAGCTGTTTTTT,CASTILAGGPGTGELFF
TRBJ2-1,TRBV9,.,.,TGTGCCAGCAGCGTAGAACAGGGCCCAGGTGAGCAGTTCTTC,CASSVEQGPGEQFF
TRBJ2-5,TRBV7-9,.,.,TGTGCCAGCAGCGGCGGTGGTTCTCAAGAGACCCAGTACTTC,CASSGGGSQETQYF
TRBJ2-7,TRBV5-1,.,medium-sized,TGCGCCAGCAGCGCTTTACAGGGTTTCGGTTCCTACGAGCAGTACTTC,CASSALQGFGSYEQYF
TRBJ1-1,TRBV7-9,.,.,TGTGCCAGCAGCTCCGACAGTAGTAACACTGAAGCTTTCTTT,CASSSDSSNTEAFF
TRBJ2-7,TRBV5-1,TRBD2,.,TGCGCCAGCAGCTTGAACTACGGTTCGGGAGGCCTGGACGAGCAGTACTTC,CASSLNYGSGGLDEQYF
TRBJ2-6,TRBV25-1,.,once,TGTGCCAGCACAGGATGGGGGGCCAACGTCCTGACTTTC,CASTGWGANVLTF
TRBJ1-3,TRBV7-9,TRBD1,.,TGTGCCAGCAGCTCACAGGGGGGCACCTTTGAGCTGCCAAACACCATATATTTT,CASSSQGGTFELPNTIYF
TRBJ2-1,TRBV14,.,.,TGTGCCAGCAGCCCTTTGTTTGTGTCCTACAATGAGCAGTTCTTC,CASSPLFVSYNEQFF
TRBJ2-5,TRBV30,.,.,TGTGCCTGGAGCAAGGGGATTTACGAGACCCAGTACTTC,CAWSKGIYETQYF
TRBJ2-1,TRBV15,TRBD1,.,TGTGCCACCAGCAGAGATTCTCCCGGGACAGGGCCCTACAATGAGCAGTTCTTC,CATSRDSPGTGPYNEQFF
TRBJ2-7,TRBV28,.,.,TGTGCCAGCAGTCCAGGGGGGTACGAGCAGTACTTC,CASSPGGYEQYF
TRBJ2-7,TRBV7-2,TRBD2,.,TGTGCCAGCAGCGATGGAGCGGGAAGAGAGCAGTACTTC,CASSDGAGREQYF
TRBJ2-7,TRBV30,.,.,TGTGCCTGGAGAGTCACAGTGTACGAGCAGTACTTC,CAWRVTVYEQYF
TRBJ2-7,TRBV27,TRBD1,.,TGTGCCAGCAGTCACAGGGACAGGTTCTACGAGCAGTACTTC,CASSHRDRFYEQYF
TRBJ1-2,TRBV6-5,TRBD1,few,TGTGCCAGCAGTACAGGGGGAGGCTACACCTTC,CASSTGGGYTF
TRBJ2-5,TRBV6-1,.,.,TGTGCCAGCAGTGAATACGGGCTAGCCTCAGAGACCCAGTACTTC,CASSEYGLASETQYF
TRBJ2-7,TRBV13,.,.,TGTGCCAGCAGCTTGCGAGGTTCTAACGAGCAGTACTTC,CASSLRGSNEQYF
TRBJ2-5,TRBV6-1,.,once,TGTGCCAGCAGTGAACCGGGACAACGAGGGTACCAAGAGACCCAGTACTTC,CASSEPGQRGYQETQYF
TRBJ2-1,TRBV7-2,TRBD2,.,TGTGCCAGCAGCCCCCGGGGGTTAGCGGGGGCCCACAATGAGCAGTTCTTC,CASSPRGLAGAHNEQFF
TRBJ1-1,TRBV29-1,TRBD1,once,TGCAGCGTAAAAACAGGGGAAAACACTGAAGCTTTCTTT,CSVKTGENTEAFF
TRBJ2-1,TRBV5-1,TRBD1,once,TGCGCCAGCAGAACCGGGACAGGCTACAATGAGCAGTTCTTC,CASRTGTGYNEQFF